These T cell receptor beta chains were read from a single sample in a study of identifying expanded T cells in peripheral blood. The protocol was immunoSEQ multiplex PCR, while the TCRdb copy is restricted to in-frame clones and leaves out a portion. The sample lists over 90,000 clones; approximately 90% were seen once. Sequenced sample: blood. These receptors all stem from a person aged 18-69 years in good health. Each CDR3 is given with its conserved first and last residue. D genes are given only for firm matches. Expanded clones are given a class, and other clones once, few, many or no size at all.

TRBJ2-2 - 13 - TRBV25-1 TGTGCCAGCAGTCCGCCAAATACCGGGGAGCTGTTTTTT CASSPPNTGELFF
TRBJ2-7 - 12 TRBD2 TRBV6-5 TGTGCCAGCAGCAGACTAGCGGGCGAGCAGTACTTC CASSRLAGEQYF
TRBJ1-2 - 16 - TRBV4-2 TGTGCCAGCAGCCAAGATAGGGCATCAGTTATCTATGGCTACACCTTC CASSQDRASVIYGYTF
TRBJ2-3 few 14 - TRBV5-4 TGTGCCAGCAGCCTCCGGGAGACCCCAGATACGCAGTATTTT CASSLRETPDTQYF
TRBJ1-5 - 17 - TRBV5-6 TGTGCCAGCAGCCCTAAGACGAGGAATTGGGACAATCAGCCCCAGCATTTT CASSPKTRNWDNQPQHF
TRBJ2-4 - 14 TRBD1 TRBV7-2 TGTGCCAGCAGCTTAGCACAGGGGACAAACATTCAGTACTTC CASSLAQGTNIQYF
TRBJ2-7 - 13 - TRBV28 TGTGCCAGCAGCCCTTCAAAGGTGTACGAGCAGTACTTC CASSPSKVYEQYF
TRBJ1-2 once 14 - TRBV6-6 TGTGCCAGCAGTTACGCCGGGAGAAACTATGGCTACACCTTC CASSYAGRNYGYTF
TRBJ1-1 - 13 - TRBV2 TGTGCCAGCAGTCCGACAGGGAACACTGAAGCTTTCTTT CASSPTGNTEAFF
TRBJ2-1 - 18 - TRBV7-8 TGTGCCAGCAGCTTAACGTTGAGCCCCAGGTCCTATTACAATGAGCAGTTCTTC CASSLTLSPRSYYNEQFF
TRBJ1-1 - 14 - TRBV5-1 TGCGCCAGCAGCGGGGGACGCGGGGAGTCTGAAGCTTTCTTT CASSGGRGESEAFF
TRBJ2-3 - 16 TRBD2 TRBV11-2 TGTGCCAGCAGCTTAACTAGCGGGGCCATCGCAGATACGCAGTATTTT CASSLTSGAIADTQYF
TRBJ1-1 medium-sized 12 - TRBV29-1 TGCAGCATCCGGACAGAAACGTCTGAAGCTTTCTTT CSIRTETSEAFF
TRBJ2-1 - 13 TRBD2 TRBV6-5 TGTGCCAGCAGTTACAGCGGGAGGAATGAGCAGTTCTTC CASSYSGRNEQFF
TRBJ2-7 - 13 - TRBV19 TGTGCCAGTAGTCCGCGGACAGTCCACGAGCAGTACTTC CASSPRTVHEQYF
TRBJ2-7 - 14 TRBD2 TRBV29-1 TGCAGCGTTGACACTAGCGGGAAGACCTACGAGCAGTACTTC CSVDTSGKTYEQYF
TRBJ2-1 - 14 - TRBV5-1 TGCGCCAGCAGGGACCCGGTCTCCTACAATGAGCAGTTCTTC CASRDPVSYNEQFF
TRBJ1-3 - 16 TRBD1 TRBV19 TGTGCCAGTAGTCCTGGGACAGGGAACTCTGGAAACACCATATATTTT CASSPGTGNSGNTIYF
TRBJ2-7 - 16 TRBD1 TRBV9 TGTGCCAGCAGCGCAGGGGGTACCAACGCTCCCTACGAGCAGTACTTC CASSAGGTNAPYEQYF
TRBJ2-7 - 14 TRBD1 TRBV18 TGTGCCAGCTCACCGGACAGGGCTCGATTCGAGCAGTACTTC CASSPDRARFEQYF
TRBJ2-7 - 14 - TRBV30 TGTGCCTGGAGTTGGTCGTCGCAGGTTGGCGAGCAGTACTTC CAWSWSSQVGEQYF
TRBJ2-2 - 15 TRBD2 TRBV27 TGTGCCAGCAGTTCGCTAGCGGGGGTGACCGGGGAGCTGTTTTTT CASSSLAGVTGELFF
TRBJ2-5 - 16 - TRBV15 TGTGCCACCAGCAGAGATCGGGGCCAGGGAGGCGAGACCCAGTACTTC CATSRDRGQGGETQYF
TRBJ1-2 - 13 - TRBV19 TGTGCCAGTAGTGGCCTTAGTTTCTATGGCTACACCTTC CASSGLSFYGYTF
TRBJ2-4 - 14 - TRBV5-1 TGCGCCAGCAGCCGGACACTAGCCAAAAACATTCAGTACTTC CASSRTLAKNIQYF
TRBJ2-2 - 15 TRBD2 TRBV5-1 TGCGCCAGCAGCTCTAGCGGGCCTCCAAGCGGGGAGCTGTTTTTT CASSSSGPPSGELFF
TRBJ1-1 - 12 - TRBV5-6 TGTGCCAGCAGCTTCTCACGGGCAGAAGCTTTCTTT CASSFSRAEAFF
TRBJ2-7 - 14 - TRBV30 TGTGCCTGGGGAAGGCAGGGCCGGGCTTACGAGCAGTACTTC CAWGRQGRAYEQYF
TRBJ2-7 few 13 - TRBV7-2 TGTGCCAGCAGCAAACTCCCCAAACGGGAGCAGTACTTC CASSKLPKREQYF
TRBJ2-3 - 18 - TRBV5-1 TGCGCCAGCAGCTTGGGAGGGTCCCTATTTTTTGGCACAGATACGCAGTATTTT CASSLGGSLFFGTDTQYF
TRBJ2-5 - 14 - TRBV4-1 TGCGCCAGCAGCGGCGGGATCTTCCAAGAGACCCAGTACTTC CASSGGIFQETQYF
TRBJ2-7 - 12 - TRBV5-4 TGTGCCAGCAGCCTCGACAGGATCGAGCAGTACTTC CASSLDRIEQYF
TRBJ2-1 once 16 TRBD2 TRBV18 TGTGCCAGCTCCCCTCAAACTAGCGGTAATTACAATGAGCAGTTCTTC CASSPQTSGNYNEQFF
TRBJ2-7 few 14 - TRBV4-1 TGCGCCAGCAGCCAAGGTTCAGGGGCCTACGAGCAGTACTTC CASSQGSGAYEQYF
TRBJ2-5 - 11 - TRBV5-1 TGCGCCAGCAGCGTCCAAGAGACCCAGTACTTC CASSVQETQYF
TRBJ1-6 few 15 - TRBV14 TGTGCCAGCAGCCTCCACAGGGTCCGGGGTTCACCCCTCCACTTT CASSLHRVRGSPLHF
TRBJ1-2 - 16 - TRBV6-1 TGTGCCAGCAGTGAAGGGGGGTTGGGGGCCCGTGGCGGCTACACCTTC CASSEGGLGARGGYTF
TRBJ1-2 - 14 - TRBV5-1 TGCGCCAGCAGCTTGGAAGGGTCGGACTATGGCTACACCTTC CASSLEGSDYGYTF
TRBJ2-7 few 13 - TRBV5-6 TGTGCCAGCAGGCATAGGTTAGGCTACGAGCAGTACTTC CASRHRLGYEQYF
TRBJ1-2 many 16 - TRBV5-1 TGCGCCAGCAGCCCGAAAGAACAGGGATTTGGCTATGGCTACACCTTC CASSPKEQGFGYGYTF
TRBJ2-7 - 14 TRBD2 TRBV5-4 TGTGCCAGCAGCTCTAGCGGGAGACACTACGAGCAGTACTTC CASSSSGRHYEQYF
TRBJ1-4 - 14 - TRBV28 TGTGCCAGCAATACCCCGGGGGCTAATGAAAAACTGTTTTTT CASNTPGANEKLFF
TRBJ2-5 - 16 TRBD1 TRBV19 TGTGCCAGTAGTATAACAACCGGGACAGGGACTGAGACCCAGTACTTC CASSITTGTGTETQYF
TRBJ1-6 - 14 - TRBV2 TGTGCCAGCACCCTGGGGGGGTTTGGTTCACCCCTCCACTTT CASTLGGFGSPLHF
TRBJ2-1 few 14 - TRBV12-5 TGTGCTAGTGCCGTACTGGAGGGGGGCAATGAGCAGTTCTTC CASAVLEGGNEQFF
TRBJ1-5 - 15 - TRBV19 TGTGCCAGTAGTATTTCGGGCCACATCATTCAGCCCCAGCATTTT CASSISGHIIQPQHF
TRBJ1-1 once 18 TRBD1 TRBV10-3 TGTGCCATCACCGAAACCGGGACAGGGGTATCCCGGATCACTGAAGCTTTCTTT CAITETGTGVSRITEAFF
TRBJ2-2 - 16 TRBD2 TRBV10-3 TGTGCCATCAGTCCAGCGGGAGGGCCTGTTGGCGGGGAGCTGTTTTTT CAISPAGGPVGGELFF
TRBJ1-4 - 14 TRBD1 TRBV2 TGTGCCAGCAGATTACAGGGGTTTAATGAAAAACTGTTTTTT CASRLQGFNEKLFF
TRBJ1-2 - 14 - TRBV19 TGTGCCAGTAGTATTTCAGAAGCTAACTATGGCTACACCTTC CASSISEANYGYTF
TRBJ1-1 - 13 - TRBV10-1 TGCGCCAGTCAACTTTCGGACTTCACTGAAGCTTTCTTT CASQLSDFTEAFF
TRBJ2-7 - 15 - TRBV14 TGTGCCAGCAGCCAAGGGTTCGTCAGGGTCTACGAGCAGTACTTC CASSQGFVRVYEQYF
TRBJ1-2 once 14 TRBD1 TRBV7-2 TGTGCCAGCAGCTTGGGGACAGGGATTTCCGTCCCCACCTTC CASSLGTGISVPTF
TRBJ2-3 few 13 TRBD2 TRBV7-9 TGTGCCAGCGGGCGGGAGGCCCCAGATACGCAGTATTTT CASGREAPDTQYF